These 10 T cell receptor beta chains were sequenced from one sample in a study of post-analysis software for immune sequencing data. TCR beta libraries were prepared from cDNA with unique molecular identifiers. From the PCR reads, TCRdb called clonotypes with MiXCR, one entry per CDR3 protein. The table shows about 770,000 distinct CDR3 sequences, with roughly 46% occurring only once. These receptors' antigens are unknown. Overall study findings and caveats: Relative to controls, patients had 4 or 5 TRBV segments at higher frequency, with TRBV5-6, TRBV5-1 and TRBV20-1 among these.

The sequenced material came from blood. Source of these receptors: a girl aged 5-17 years with multiple sclerosis.

The chain has TRBV5-1 and TRBJ1-1; TRBD1 agrees at 7 bases. V shed 0 bases, J shed 1 base, and the junction held 6 bases outside the gene matches. The CDR3 runs to 16 residues. CDR1 and CDR2 from the germline V gene are SGHRS and YFSETQ. The CDR3 DNA sequence: TGCGCCAGCAGCTTGGCCCGGACAGGAGGGAACACTGAAGCTTTCTTT. It translates to CASSLARTGGNTEAFF.

The chain employs TRBV10-3 and TRBJ2-1; possibly TRBD1 or TRBD2 for D (7 bases each). V was cut by 3 bases and J by 8 bases, with 17 bases left in between. This CDR3 is built from 15 residues. Germline lookup yields CDR1 ENHRY and CDR2 SYGVKD. The CDR3 sequence is CAISEGRGGLDEQFF. In nucleotides, the CDR3 is TGTGCCATCAGTGAAGGCAGGGGGGGCCTGGATGAGCAGTTCTTC.

This clonotype was seen only a few times. The rearrangement joins TRBV27 to TRBJ1-2, with D tentatively TRBD1 (5 bases). Looked up from germline, CDR1 is MNHEY and CDR2 is SMNVEV (reference sequence). V was pared by 3 bases and J by 4 bases, with 15 bases between. There are 15 residues in the CDR3. The CDR3 reads CASSLRGWGSYGYTF. The CDR3 DNA reads TGTGCCAGCAGTTTGCGGGGGTGGGGCTCCTATGGCTACACCTTC.

A few counts support this clonotype. The chain recombines TRBV4-1 with TRBJ2-5, with D maybe TRBD2 (5 bases). The CDR3 sequence is 14 residues long. Germline V gene data show CDR1 as MGHRA and CDR2 as YSYEKL. V was pared by 2 bases and J by 2 bases, with 9 bases between. CDR3 amino acids: CASSQLERQETQYF. For the CDR3, the DNA is TGCGCCAGCAGCCAATTAGAGCGGCAAGAGACCCAGTACTTC.

The CDR3 loop is CASSSSGSVGGQETQYF. For the CDR3, the DNA is TGTGCCAGCAGTTCCTCAGGGTCTGTTGGGGGCCAAGAGACCCAGTACTTC. The chain combines TRBV12-3 or TRBV12-4 with TRBJ2-5; TRBD1 or TRBD2 may be the D gene (5 bases each). V gave up 4 bases and J gave up 1 base, with 19 bases separating them. The CDR3 consists of 17 residues.

This clonotype has more than one count but fewer than ten. V gene TRBV24-1 combines with J gene TRBJ1-5; 10 bases match TRBD1. Germline CDR1 and CDR2: KGHDR and SFDVKD. After removal of 3 bases from V and 5 bases from J, the junction contained 9 bases not matched to a gene. CDR3 length: 17 amino acids. CDR3 loop: CATSDRPGTGDDQPQHF. CDR3 DNA sequence: TGTGCCACCAGTGATCGTCCCGGGACAGGGGACGATCAGCCCCAGCATTTT.

The rearrangement links TRBV19 to TRBJ1-5; 8 positions agree with TRBD1. CDR3 length: 15 amino acids. From germline, CDR1 is LNHDA and CDR2 SQIVND (reference sequence). Trimming at V came to 4 bases and at J to 2 bases, leaving 4 bases not matched to a gene. The CDR3 loop is CASSTTGEGNQPQHF. The DNA for the CDR3 is TGTGCCAGTAGTACGACAGGGGAGGGCAATCAGCCCCAGCATTTT.

The rearrangement links TRBV15 to TRBJ2-5; 9 bases align to TRBD1. Looked up from germline, CDR1 is LNHNV and CDR2 is YYDKDF (reference sequence). The V gene end was trimmed by 3 bases and the J gene end by 4 bases; junction bases not matched to a gene: 9. The CDR3 extends over 16 amino acids. CDR3 region: CATSRPSGQGVETQYF. CDR3 coding DNA: TGTGCCACCAGCAGGCCCTCGGGACAGGGAGTAGAGACCCAGTACTTC.

The chain has TRBV5-5 and TRBJ1-5; D is unresolved. V dropped 2 bases and J dropped 2 bases, with 8 bases sitting between them. Germline loops: CDR1 SGHKS, CDR2 YYEKEE (reference sequence). The CDR3 runs 14 residues. In DNA, the CDR3 is TGTGCCAGCAGCTTCGGACCGCGCAATCAGCCCCAGCATTTT. Encoded protein: CASSFGPRNQPQHF.

This chain uses TRBV6-2 or TRBV6-3 with TRBJ2-1, with 8 bases aligning to TRBD1. Germline V gene data show CDR1 as MNHEY and CDR2 as SVGEGT. The CDR3 runs to 15 residues. Trimming at V came to 8 bases and at J to 4 bases, leaving 10 bases not matched to a gene. Here the CDR3 reads CASVRGDRLYNEQFF. For the CDR3, the DNA is TGTGCCAGCGTACGAGGGGACAGGTTATACAATGAGCAGTTCTTC.